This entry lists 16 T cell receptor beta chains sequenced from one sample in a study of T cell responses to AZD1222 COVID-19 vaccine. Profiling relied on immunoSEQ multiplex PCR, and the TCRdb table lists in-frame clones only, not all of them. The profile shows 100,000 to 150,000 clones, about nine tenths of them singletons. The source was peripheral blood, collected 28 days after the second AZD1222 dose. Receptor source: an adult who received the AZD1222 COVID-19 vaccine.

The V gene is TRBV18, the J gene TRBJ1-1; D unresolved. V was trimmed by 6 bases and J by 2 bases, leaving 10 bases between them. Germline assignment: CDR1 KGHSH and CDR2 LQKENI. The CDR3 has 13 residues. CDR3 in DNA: TGTGCCAGCTCTTATCAGAGTAACACTGAAGCTTTCTTT. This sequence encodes CASSYQSNTEAFF.

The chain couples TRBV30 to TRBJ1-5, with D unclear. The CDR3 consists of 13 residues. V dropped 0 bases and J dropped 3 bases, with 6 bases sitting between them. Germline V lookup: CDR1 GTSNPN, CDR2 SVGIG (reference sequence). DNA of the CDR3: TGTGCCTGGAGTGTACGCACCAATCAGCCCCAGCATTTT. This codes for CAWSVRTNQPQHF.

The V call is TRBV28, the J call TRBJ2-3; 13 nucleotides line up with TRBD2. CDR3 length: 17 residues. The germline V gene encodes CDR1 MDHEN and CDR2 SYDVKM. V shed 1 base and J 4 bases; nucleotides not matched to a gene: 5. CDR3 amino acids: CASSLSGTSGKADTQYF. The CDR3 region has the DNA TGTGCCAGCAGTTTATCGGGGACTAGCGGGAAAGCAGATACGCAGTATTTT.

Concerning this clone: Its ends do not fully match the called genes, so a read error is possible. CDR3 sequence (DNA): TGTGCCAGCAGCGAAGGGGGTGAGGGAGAGCAGTACTTC. Translated: CASSEGGEGEQYF. The V gene is TRBV2, the J gene TRBJ2-7; D perhaps matches TRBD1 (6 bases). Germline V lookup: CDR1 SNHLY, CDR2 FYNNEI. This CDR3 has 13 residues.

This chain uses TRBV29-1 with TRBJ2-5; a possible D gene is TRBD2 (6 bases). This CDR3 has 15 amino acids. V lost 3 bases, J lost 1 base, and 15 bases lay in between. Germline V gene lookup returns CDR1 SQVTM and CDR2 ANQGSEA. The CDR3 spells CSVEGGTLLQETQYF. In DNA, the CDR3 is TGCAGCGTTGAGGGCGGGACCCTACTCCAAGAGACCCAGTACTTC.

Here the CDR3 DNA reads TGTGCCACCAGTGACCCCGAAGGGTACGAGCAGTACTTC. Protein sequence: CATSDPEGYEQYF. This sequence joins TRBV24-1 and TRBJ2-7; D not resolved. V lost 4 bases, J lost 4 bases, and 10 bases lay in between. The CDR3 runs 13 residues. CDR1 is KGHDR and CDR2 is SFDVKD in the germline V gene.

CDR3 amino acids: CASSPTRGDQYF. CDR3 in DNA: TGTGCCAGCAGCCCAACGAGGGGGGACCAGTACTTC. The chain joins TRBV7-9 to TRBJ2-5; TRBD1 or TRBD2 may be the D gene (6 bases each). Trimming cost V 5 bases and J 10 bases, with 14 bases left between them. There are 12 residues in the CDR3. Germline values: CDR1 SEHNR, CDR2 FQNEAQ (reference sequence).

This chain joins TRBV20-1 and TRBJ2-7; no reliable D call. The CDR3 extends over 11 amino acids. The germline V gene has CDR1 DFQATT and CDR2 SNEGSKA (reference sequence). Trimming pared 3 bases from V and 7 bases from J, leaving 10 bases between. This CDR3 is CSASSLEEQYF. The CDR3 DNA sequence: TGCAGTGCTAGTAGTCTGGAAGAGCAGTACTTC.

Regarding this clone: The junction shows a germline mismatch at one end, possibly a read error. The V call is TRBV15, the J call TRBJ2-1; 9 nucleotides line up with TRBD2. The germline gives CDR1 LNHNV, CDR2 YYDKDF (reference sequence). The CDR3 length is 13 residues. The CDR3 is CATSRDLQRLAVF. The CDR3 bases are TGTGCCACCAGCAGAGATCTTCAGAGACTAGCGGTCTTC.

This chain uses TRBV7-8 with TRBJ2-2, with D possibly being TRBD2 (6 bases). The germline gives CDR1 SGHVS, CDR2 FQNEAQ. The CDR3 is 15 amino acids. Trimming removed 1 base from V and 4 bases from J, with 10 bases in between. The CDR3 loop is CASSLGQGGTGELFF. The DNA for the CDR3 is TGTGCCAGCAGCTTAGGGCAGGGAGGCACCGGGGAGCTGTTTTTT. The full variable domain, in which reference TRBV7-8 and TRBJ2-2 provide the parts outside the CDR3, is GAGVSQSPRYKVAKRGQDVALRCDPISGHVSLFWYQQALGQGPEFLTYFQNEAQLDKSGLPSDRFFAERPEGSVSTLKIQRTQQEDSAVYLCASSLGQGGTGELFFGEGSRLTVL.

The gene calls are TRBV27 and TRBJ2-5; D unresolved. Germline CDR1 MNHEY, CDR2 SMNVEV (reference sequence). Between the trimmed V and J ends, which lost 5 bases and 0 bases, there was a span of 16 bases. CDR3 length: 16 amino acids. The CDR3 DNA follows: TGTGCCAGCAGTCCCCAGTTGCTACCCTACCAAGAGACCCAGTACTTC. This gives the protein CASSPQLLPYQETQYF.

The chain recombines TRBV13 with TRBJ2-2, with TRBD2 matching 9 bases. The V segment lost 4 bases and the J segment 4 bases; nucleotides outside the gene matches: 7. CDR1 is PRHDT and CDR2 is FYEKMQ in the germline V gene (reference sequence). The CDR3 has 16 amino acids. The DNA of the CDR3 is TGTGCCAGCAGCTCCAGCGGGGGGCCCTCCACCGGGGAGCTGTTTTTT. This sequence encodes CASSSSGGPSTGELFF.

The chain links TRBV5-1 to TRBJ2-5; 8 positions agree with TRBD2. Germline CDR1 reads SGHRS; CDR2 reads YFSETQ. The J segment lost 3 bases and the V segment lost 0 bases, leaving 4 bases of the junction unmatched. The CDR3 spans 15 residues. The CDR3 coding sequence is TGCGCCAGCAGCTTGGCGGGGGGGCAAGAAGAGACCCAGTACTTC. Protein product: CASSLAGGQEETQYF.

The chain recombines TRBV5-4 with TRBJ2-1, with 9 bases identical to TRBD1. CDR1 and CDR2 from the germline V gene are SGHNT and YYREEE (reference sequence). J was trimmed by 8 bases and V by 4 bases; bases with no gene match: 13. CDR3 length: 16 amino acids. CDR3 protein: CASSHTGTGREDEQFF. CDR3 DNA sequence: TGTGCCAGCAGCCATACCGGGACAGGGAGGGAGGATGAGCAGTTCTTC.

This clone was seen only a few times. Here the CDR3 reads CASREITGKGRVAFF. Here the CDR3 DNA reads TGTGCCAGCAGGGAGATAACAGGGAAGGGGAGGGTAGCTTTCTTT. The genes are TRBV7-9 and TRBJ1-1, with D maybe TRBD1 (6 bases). Looked up from germline, CDR1 is SEHNR and CDR2 is FQNEAQ (reference sequence). This CDR3 has 15 amino acids. Deletions cut 6 bases from V and 10 bases from J, with 24 bases between.

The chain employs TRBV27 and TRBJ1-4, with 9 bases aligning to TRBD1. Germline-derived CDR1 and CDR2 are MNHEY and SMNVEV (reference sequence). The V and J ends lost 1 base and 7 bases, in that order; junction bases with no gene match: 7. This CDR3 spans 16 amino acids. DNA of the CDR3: TGTGCCAGCAGTTTATTGAGGGACAGGGTGTTTGAAAAACTGTTTTTT. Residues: CASSLLRDRVFEKLFF.